Presented here are 19 T cell receptor beta chains from one specimen sequenced in a study of CD8+ T cells in alopecia areata. Sample treatment: oral pan-JAK inhibitor, 5-10 mg twice daily. cDNA serving as the sequencing template came from extracted, reverse transcribed RNA. The table came from immunoSEQ multiplex PCR; TCRdb's copy has only in-frame clones and leaves some out. Of some 160,000 clones in the sample, approximately 65% were seen once. The sample in question was CD4+ T cells sorted from blood, obtained at week 4, from a patient treated with tofacitinib. These receptors originate from a human donor with alopecia areata.

V is TRBV29-1 and J is TRBJ2-7, with D tentatively TRBD1 (6 bases). Germline CDR1 is SQVTM and CDR2 is ANQGSEA. V lost 7 bases and J 3 bases, leaving 13 bases between the germline ends. This CDR3 contains 12 residues. The CDR3 region has the DNA TGCAGCGCAGGGGACGGTCGCTACGAGCAGTACTTC. Translating gives CSAGDGRYEQYF.

DNA of the CDR3: TGCAGCGTTGGCAGGGACGACTATGGCTACACCTTC. Protein: CSVGRDDYGYTF. The gene calls are TRBV29-1 and TRBJ1-2, with D possibly matching TRBD1 (5 bases). The V end was cut by 4 bases, the J end by 3 bases, with 9 bases between. The CDR3 covers 12 residues. Germline lookup yields CDR1 SQVTM and CDR2 ANQGSEA. Complete variable domain (other parts from reference TRBV29-1 and TRBJ1-2): SAVISQKPSRDICQRGTSLTIQCQVDSQVTMMFWYRQQPGQSLTLIATANQGSEATYESGFVIDKFPISRPNLTFSTLTVSNMSPEDSSIYLCSVGRDDYGYTFGSGTRLTVV.

This clone turned up a few times. The chain employs TRBV11-2 and TRBJ1-4, with D uncertain. Per the germline V gene, CDR1 is SGHAT and CDR2 is FQNNGV. V was shortened by 3 bases and J by 7 bases, with 15 bases between the two germline ends. The CDR3 runs 15 residues. CDR3 nucleotide sequence: TGTGCCAGCAGCTTTGGCTCGGTCTCCGGTGAAAAACTGTTTTTT. Translating gives CASSFGSVSGEKLFF.

This rearrangement joins TRBV29-1 to TRBJ2-1; 7 nucleotides agree with TRBD1. Germline V gene sequence: CDR1 SQVTM, CDR2 ANQGSEA. This CDR3 has 14 residues. Trimming removed 6 bases from V and 5 bases from J; junction bases left unmatched: 10. In nucleotides, the CDR3 is TGCAGCGTGCTCGACAGGGATGTCCACAATGAGCAGTTCTTC. Its protein product is CSVLDRDVHNEQFF.

The rearrangement uses TRBV30 and TRBJ2-5; 10 nucleotides agree with TRBD2. V trimming: 4 bases; J trimming: 5 bases; junction bases outside the gene matches: 13. Germline V gene sequence: CDR1 GTSNPN, CDR2 SVGIG (reference sequence). The CDR3 runs to 16 residues. CDR3: CAWKGLVAGGLETQYF. The CDR3, as DNA: TGTGCCTGGAAAGGATTGGTAGCGGGGGGTCTGGAGACCCAGTACTTC.

V usage is TRBV4-3 and J usage is TRBJ1-6; D call uncertain. Deletions cut 3 bases from V and 7 bases from J, with 16 bases between. CDR1 is LGHNA and CDR2 is YSLEER in the germline V gene. The CDR3 runs to 16 residues. CDR3 coding DNA: TGCGCCAGCAGCCAGGGAAGGGCCTCTGGCAATTCACCCCTCCACTTT. Translating it yields CASSQGRASGNSPLHF.

The table lists this clone with a few counts. The V and J genes are TRBV4-3 and TRBJ2-5; 7 bases are shared with TRBD2. From germline, CDR1 is LGHNA and CDR2 YSLEER. V lost 3 bases and J lost 1; bases outside the gene matches: 5. This CDR3 contains 15 residues. This CDR3 reads CASSQMGGFQETQYF. CDR3 nucleotides: TGCGCCAGCAGCCAGATGGGGGGGTTCCAAGAGACCCAGTACTTC.

The chain has TRBV5-6 and TRBJ1-6, with D hard to call. V was shortened by 4 bases and J by 7 bases, with 12 bases between the two germline ends. Germline CDR1 is SGHDT and CDR2 is YYEEEE. This CDR3 has 14 amino acids. DNA for the CDR3: TGTGCCAGCAGCCTCTCCAACCGGAATTCACCCCTCCACTTT. The encoded protein is CASSLSNRNSPLHF.

This clone was counted only a few times. The J gene is TRBJ1-1, the V gene TRBV5-1; a possible D gene is TRBD1 (5 bases). This CDR3 has 14 amino acids. Germline lookup yields CDR1 SGHRS and CDR2 YFSETQ. V lost 3 bases to trimming and J lost 0 bases, with 9 bases between them. CDR3: CASSYGHMNTEAFF. For the CDR3, the DNA is TGCGCCAGCAGCTACGGACATATGAACACTGAAGCTTTCTTT.

This clone was detected a few times. The V call is TRBV4-1, the J call TRBJ2-7, with D unclear. V gave up 0 bases and J gave up 2 bases, with 2 bases separating them. Germline assignment: CDR1 MGHRA and CDR2 YSYEKL. CDR3 length: 12 residues. As DNA, the CDR3 is TGCGCCAGCAGCCAAGACACCTACGAGCAGTACTTC. Translation: CASSQDTYEQYF.

V usage is TRBV5-6 and J usage is TRBJ1-1, with 10 positions matching TRBD1. Per the germline V gene, CDR1 is SGHDT and CDR2 is YYEEEE. This CDR3 has 13 amino acids. The V gene end was trimmed by 3 bases and the J gene end by 5 bases; junction bases not matched to a gene: 1. CDR3 protein: CASSSDRGTEAFF. CDR3 DNA: TGTGCCAGCAGCTCGGACAGGGGGACTGAAGCTTTCTTT.

This rearrangement joins TRBV30 to TRBJ1-1; D remains ambiguous. Germline CDR1 is GTSNPN and CDR2 is SVGIG (reference sequence). V was trimmed by 3 bases and J by 1 base, leaving 18 bases between them. CDR3 length: 16 amino acids. CDR3 in amino acids: CAWSKIEYSQNTEAFF. CDR3 DNA sequence: TGTGCCTGGAGCAAGATTGAGTATAGCCAGAACACTGAAGCTTTCTTT.

The V call is TRBV5-6, the J call TRBJ2-3, with no clear D. CDR1 and CDR2 from the germline V gene are SGHDT and YYEEEE. This CDR3 is 15 amino acids long. Deletions cut 0 bases from V and 1 base from J, with 9 bases between. CDR3 DNA sequence: TGTGCCAGCAGCTTGGCGGCGACTGGCACAGATACGCAGTATTTT. Translation: CASSLAATGTDTQYF.

The chain carries TRBV5-6 and TRBJ2-5; D is possibly TRBD1 (6 bases). The CDR3 sequence is 15 residues long. V lost 3 bases and J lost 0, with 12 bases in between. Germline CDR1 SGHDT, CDR2 YYEEEE. For the CDR3, the DNA is TGTGCCAGCAGCTCCTTGGACAGAAACCAAGAGACCCAGTACTTC. It is translated as CASSSLDRNQETQYF.

DNA of the CDR3: TGTGCCAGCACCTCCTTCGGCTTTTACGAGCAGTACTTC. Encoded protein: CASTSFGFYEQYF. The rearrangement links TRBV6-5 to TRBJ2-7, with D uncertain. V lost 7 bases to trimming and J lost 4 bases, with 14 bases between them. This CDR3 has 13 amino acids. The germline V gene encodes CDR1 MNHEY and CDR2 SVGAGI.

The J gene is TRBJ2-1, the V gene TRBV29-1; no reliable D call. Germline V gene sequence: CDR1 SQVTM, CDR2 ANQGSEA. The CDR3 consists of 12 residues. The ends were cut back, 4 bases at V and 5 bases at J, with 9 bases in the middle. The CDR3 spells CSVVTRDNEQFF. The CDR3 nucleotides read TGCAGCGTTGTGACCCGGGACAATGAGCAGTTCTTC.

The CDR3 spells CASRLNSFKVQETQYF. For the CDR3, the DNA is TGTGCCAGCAGGTTGAATTCTTTCAAAGTTCAAGAGACCCAGTACTTC. The rearrangement uses TRBV5-6 and TRBJ2-5; D gene unclear. CDR3 length: 16 residues. Germline CDR1 is SGHDT and CDR2 is YYEEEE. The V end was cut by 5 bases, the J end by 2 bases, with 19 bases between.

The chain has TRBV9 and TRBJ2-2; D not resolved. There are 14 residues in the CDR3. Trimming stripped 4 bases from V and 1 base from J, with 8 bases between. The V gene's germline CDR1 is SGDLS and CDR2 YYNGEE. The CDR3 coding sequence is TGTGCCAGCAGCCCCCAGGTGAACACCGGGGAGCTGTTTTTT. Translated: CASSPQVNTGELFF. Filled out from reference TRBV9 and TRBJ2-2, the complete variable domain reads DSGVTQTPKHLITATGQRVTLRCSPRSGDLSVYWYQQSLDQGLQFLIQYYNGEERAKGNILERFSAQQFPDLHSELNLSSLELGDSALYFCASSPQVNTGELFFGEGSRLTVL.

This chain uses TRBV30 with TRBJ2-2; the match to TRBD1 covers 7 bases. Germline CDR1 reads GTSNPN; CDR2 reads SVGIG (reference sequence). The CDR3 extends over 17 amino acids. Trimming took 6 bases from V and 1 from J; bases not matched to a gene: 14. The CDR3 loop reads CACTNFKGARNTGELFF. DNA of the CDR3: TGTGCCTGTACAAACTTTAAGGGGGCGCGGAACACCGGGGAGCTGTTTTTT.